This T cell receptor (beta chain) was recovered during a study of cytomegalovirus exposure and HLA in healthy donors. Study-level findings and limits: Association with HLA alleles at 0.05 false discovery rate was found for around 17,000 TCR beta sequences in a later analysis.

This clone was detected a few times. What it binds is unknown. Healthy bone marrow donors formed the donor group. This CDR3 has 13 residues. V gave up 6 bases and J gave up 6 bases; unmatched junction bases: 4. Germline values: CDR1 MNHNS, CDR2 SASEGT. PCR was performed using 60 Vbeta and 13 Jbeta primers. Profiling relied on immunoSEQ multiplex PCR, and the TCRdb table lists in-frame clones only, not all of them. This table has under 150,000 clones, roughly 80% appearing once. This receptor was obtained from a female donor in good health and CMV-seronegative. Sequenced: PBMCs. This sequence joins TRBV6-1 and TRBJ1-4, with TRBD1 identical over 7 bases. CDR3: CASRGGQYEKLFF. The CDR3 nucleotides are TGTGCCAGCAGAGGGGGACAGTATGAAAAACTGTTTTTT.